This paragraph reports one TCR beta chain. The data were obtained in a study of blood T cell repertoires in COVID-19. In the study overall: Recovered Cohort 3 donors showed two negative PCRs, clearance, or symptom resolution. Collection of acute and convalescent COVID-19 samples took place in the United States, Italy and Spain.

Here immunoSEQ multiplex PCR was the method, and the copy in TCRdb shows in-frame clones only, minus some. The table records around 300,000 clones, 88% of them present only once. The CDR3 runs to 17 residues. CDR1 and CDR2 (germline): LNHDA, SQIVND (reference sequence). Trimming took 5 bases from V and 2 from J, leaving 19 bases between them. Recruits, aged about 18 to 89 years, lived in approximately 26 US areas. The chain links TRBV19 to TRBJ1-5; perhaps TRBD1 as D (5 bases). Specimen: PBMCs or T cells enriched from blood (not recorded which). The origin of this receptor is a woman aged 55-70 years in a cohort exposed to, infected with or recovered from COVID-19 (not recorded which). CDR3 nucleotide sequence: TGTGCCAGTAGTCCTGGGACTGTTGAGTATGGCAATCAGCCCCAGCATTTT. Encoded protein: CASSPGTVEYGNQPQHF. Based on the CDR3 plus reference TRBV19 and TRBJ1-5, the full variable domain is DGGITQSPKYLFRKEGQNVTLSCEQNLNHDAMYWYRQDPGQGLRLIYYSQIVNDFQKGDIAEGYSVSREKKESFPLTVTSAQKNPTAFYLCASSPGTVEYGNQPQHFGDGTRLSIL.